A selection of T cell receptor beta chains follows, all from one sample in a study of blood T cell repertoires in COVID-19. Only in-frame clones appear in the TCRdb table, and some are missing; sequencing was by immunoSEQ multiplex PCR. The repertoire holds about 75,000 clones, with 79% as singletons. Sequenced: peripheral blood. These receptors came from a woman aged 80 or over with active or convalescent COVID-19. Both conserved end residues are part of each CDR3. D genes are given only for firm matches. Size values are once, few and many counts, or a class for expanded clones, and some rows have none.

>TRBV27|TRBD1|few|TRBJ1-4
CASSPLRTGGGEKLFF
TGTGCCAGCAGTCCGTTAAGGACAGGGGGCGGCGAAAAACTGTTTTTT
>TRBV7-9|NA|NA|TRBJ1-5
CASSLEGQNQPQHF
TGTGCCAGCAGCTTAGAAGGACAAAATCAGCCCCAGCATTTT
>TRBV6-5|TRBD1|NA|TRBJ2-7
CASSYSGQGAHEQYF
TGTGCCAGCAGTTACTCGGGTCAGGGGGCCCACGAGCAGTACTTC
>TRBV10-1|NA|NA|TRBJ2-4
CASSDRNRVAKNIQYF
TGCGCCAGCAGTGATCGGAACAGGGTGGCCAAAAACATTCAGTACTTC
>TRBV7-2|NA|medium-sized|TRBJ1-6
CASSPQATVDNYNSPLHF
TGTGCCAGCAGCCCCCAAGCGACCGTGGATAACTATAATTCACCCCTCCACTTT
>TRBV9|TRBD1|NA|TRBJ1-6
CASSATGGISPLHF
TGTGCCAGCAGCGCCACAGGGGGAATTTCACCCCTCCACTTT
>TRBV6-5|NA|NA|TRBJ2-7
CASSYSSSIIYEQYF
TGTGCCAGCAGTTACAGTTCATCTATAATCTACGAGCAGTACTTC
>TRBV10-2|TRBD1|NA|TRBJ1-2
CASREQGASGYTF
TGCGCCAGCAGAGAACAGGGGGCGAGTGGCTACACCTTC
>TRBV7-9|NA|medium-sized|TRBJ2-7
CASSLLGGAPSYEQYF
TGTGCCAGCAGCTTATTGGGGGGGGCCCCCTCCTACGAGCAGTACTTC
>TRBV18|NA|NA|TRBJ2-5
CASSPPWGARETQYF
TGTGCCAGCTCACCACCGTGGGGAGCCAGGGAGACCCAGTACTTC
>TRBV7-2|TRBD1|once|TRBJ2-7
CASSLTGVRLYEQYF
TGTGCCAGCAGCTTAACAGGGGTACGGTTGTACGAGCAGTACTTC
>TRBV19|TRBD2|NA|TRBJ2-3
CATAPNGLRGSTDTQYF
TGTGCCACCGCTCCTAACGGCTTGCGGGGGAGCACAGATACGCAGTATTTT
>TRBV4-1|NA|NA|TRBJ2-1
CASSQGPGPLEQFF
TGCGCCAGCAGCCAAGGACCAGGCCCCCTTGAGCAGTTCTTC
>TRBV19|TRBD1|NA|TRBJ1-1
CASSPWTGSNTEAFF
TGTGCCAGTAGTCCATGGACAGGATCGAACACTGAAGCTTTCTTT
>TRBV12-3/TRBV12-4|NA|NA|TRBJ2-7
CASNDQGRYEQYF
TGTGCCAGCAACGACCAGGGGCGGTACGAGCAGTACTTC
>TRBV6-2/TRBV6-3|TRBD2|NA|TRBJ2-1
CASSLLAGRKSSYNEQFF
TGTGCCAGCAGCCTACTAGCGGGGAGAAAAAGCTCCTACAATGAGCAGTTCTTC
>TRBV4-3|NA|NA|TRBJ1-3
CASSHSLSGNTIYF
TGCGCCAGCAGCCACAGTCTTTCAGGAAACACCATATATTTT
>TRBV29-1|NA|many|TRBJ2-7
CSVEDTYEQYF
TGCAGCGTTGAAGACACCTACGAGCAGTACTTC
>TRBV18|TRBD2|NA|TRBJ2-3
CASSPGSLSWRGAADTQYF
TGTGCCAGCTCACCAGGCTCCCTCTCTTGGCGGGGGGCCGCAGATACGCAGTATTTT
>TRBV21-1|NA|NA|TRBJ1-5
CASSILNRGNQPQHF
TGTGCCAGCAGCATCCTAAACAGGGGCAATCAGCCCCAGCATTTT
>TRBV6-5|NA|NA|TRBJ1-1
CASRWGGMNTEAFF
TGTGCCAGCAGGTGGGGGGGAATGAACACTGAAGCTTTCTTT
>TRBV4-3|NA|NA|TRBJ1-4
CASSQEGDSYAANEKLFF
TGCGCCAGCAGCCAAGAGGGAGACTCCTATGCGGCTAATGAAAAACTGTTTTTT
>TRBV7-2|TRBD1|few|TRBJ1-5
CASSVHSGTAALNQPQHF
TGTGCCAGCAGCGTCCACTCCGGGACAGCCGCCCTCAATCAGCCCCAGCATTTT
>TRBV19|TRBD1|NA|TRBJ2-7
CASSMVAGGRYEQYF
TGTGCCAGTAGTATGGTGGCAGGGGGCCGGTACGAGCAGTACTTC
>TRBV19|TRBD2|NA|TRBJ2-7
CASSIIAGGLEQYF
TGTGCCAGTAGTATAATAGCGGGAGGCCTCGAGCAGTACTTC
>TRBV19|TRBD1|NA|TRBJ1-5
CASSMGVGYRGSNQPQHF
TGTGCCAGTAGTATGGGGGTAGGATACAGGGGCAGCAATCAGCCCCAGCATTTT
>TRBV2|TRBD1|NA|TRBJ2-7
CASRPFYPGQGSRTPYEQYF
TGTGCCAGCAGGCCTTTCTACCCGGGACAGGGGAGCAGGACCCCTTACGAGCAGTACTTC
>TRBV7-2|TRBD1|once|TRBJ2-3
CASSPRQGVSDTQYF
TGTGCCAGCAGCCCCCGACAGGGTGTATCAGATACGCAGTATTTT
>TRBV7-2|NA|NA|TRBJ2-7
CASSLDPSRLPLSYEQYF
TGTGCCAGCAGCTTAGATCCCTCCCGACTACCACTTTCCTACGAGCAGTACTTC
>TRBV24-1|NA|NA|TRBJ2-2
CATSDYRNTGELFF
TGTGCCACCAGTGATTACAGGAACACCGGGGAGCTGTTTTTT
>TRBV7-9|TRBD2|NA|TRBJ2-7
CASSPTSGGPRTYEQYF
TGTGCCAGCAGCCCTACTAGCGGGGGGCCCCGAACCTACGAGCAGTACTTC
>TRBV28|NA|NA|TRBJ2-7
CASSLDDRSWSAF
TGTGCCAGCAGTTTAGATGACCGAAGCTGGAGTGCCTTC
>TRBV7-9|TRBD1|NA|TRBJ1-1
CASSLGDRSHTEAFF
TGTGCCAGCAGCTTAGGGGACAGAAGTCACACTGAAGCTTTCTTT
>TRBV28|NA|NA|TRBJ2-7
CASSFRANRHEQYF
TGTGCCAGCAGTTTCAGGGCTAATCGCCACGAGCAGTACTTC
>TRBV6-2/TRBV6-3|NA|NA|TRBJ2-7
CASSYLGASGYEQYF
TGTGCCAGCAGTTACTTGGGGGCGTCGGGCTACGAGCAGTACTTC
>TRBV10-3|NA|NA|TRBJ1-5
CAISEGARQPQHF
TGTGCCATCAGTGAGGGGGCTCGGCAGCCCCAGCATTTT
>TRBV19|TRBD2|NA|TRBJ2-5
CASSISSGSQGTQYF
TGTGCCAGTAGTATATCTAGCGGGAGTCAAGGGACCCAGTACTTC
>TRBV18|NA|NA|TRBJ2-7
CASSPLAGAAEQYF
TGTGCCAGCTCACCACTTGCTGGGGCAGCCGAGCAGTACTTC
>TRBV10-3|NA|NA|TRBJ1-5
CAIRGRENQPQHF
TGTGCCATCAGGGGGCGGGAAAATCAGCCCCAGCATTTT
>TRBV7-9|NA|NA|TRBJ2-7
CASSGFQWSIEQYF
TGTGCCAGCAGCGGGTTTCAGTGGAGCATCGAGCAGTACTTC
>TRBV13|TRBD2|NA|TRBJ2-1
CASSSGLSNEQFF
TGTGCCAGCAGCTCGGGACTATCCAATGAGCAGTTCTTC
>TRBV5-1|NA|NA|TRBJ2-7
CASSLVARTYEQYF
TGCGCCAGCAGCTTGGTTGCCAGGACCTACGAGCAGTACTTC